One sample yielded the 3 T cell receptor beta chains listed below, sequenced in a study of T-cell memory formation after mild COVID-19. MiXCR, applied by TCRdb to the 5' RACE reads, yields one record per CDR3 protein. There are hundreds of thousands of distinct CDR3 sequences in the sample; approximately 18% occur only once, and about 12% lies in the top ten. The sequencing sample was made of PBMCs or a T cell subset sorted from them (not recorded which). The receptors were gathered from an adult woman who had mild COVID-19 (a few samples of this study predate the infection). Cell type and time point are not known.

The J gene is TRBJ1-1, the V gene TRBV24-1; no reliable D call. The germline V gene has CDR1 KGHDR and CDR2 SFDVKD. This CDR3 has 13 amino acids. Trimming pared 3 bases from V and 3 bases from J, leaving 7 bases between. CDR3 residues: CATSDDGYTEAFF. The CDR3 bases are TGTGCCACCAGTGATGACGGATACACTGAAGCTTTCTTT.

The chain joins TRBV19 to TRBJ2-7; D not resolved. The V gene's germline CDR1 is LNHDA and CDR2 SQIVND (reference sequence). The V end lost 3 bases, the J end lost 1 base, and 13 bases lay between the germline ends. This CDR3 is 15 amino acids long. The CDR3 loop is CASSILSSASYEQYF. As DNA, the CDR3 is TGTGCCAGTAGTATTTTGAGTAGTGCTTCCTACGAGCAGTACTTC.

The chain combines TRBV19 with TRBJ2-1, with TRBD1 matching over 8 bases. The V gene's germline CDR1 is LNHDA and CDR2 SQIVND (reference sequence). V shed 6 bases, J shed 6 bases, and the junction held 7 bases outside the gene matches. The CDR3 spans 14 residues. The DNA for the CDR3 is TGTGCCAGTAGCTCACAGGGGGGAAGCAATGAGCAGTTCTTC. Translation gives CASSSQGGSNEQFF. Using reference TRBV19 and TRBJ2-1 for the parts outside the CDR3, the full variable domain is DGGITQSPKYLFRKEGQNVTLSCEQNLNHDAMYWYRQDPGQGLRLIYYSQIVNDFQKGDIAEGYSVSREKKESFPLTVTSAQKNPTAFYLCASSSQGGSNEQFFGPGTRLTVL.